The 23 T cell receptor beta chains in this list originate from one sample, sequenced in a study of CD8 T cells in ankylosing spondylitis. TCRdb reanalysed the 5' RACE reads using MiXCR and keeps one entry per CDR3 protein. The sample lists approximately 290,000 distinct CDR3 sequences; around 20% were seen once. Sequencing was carried out using blood, either unsorted or a sorted T cell fraction (not recorded which). The receptors were gathered from a female donor with ankylosing spondylitis or in good health (not recorded which).

This clonotype was detected only a few times. The chain couples TRBV20-1 to TRBJ1-1; possible D gene TRBD1, 5 bases. The CDR3 has 11 residues. The germline V gene has CDR1 DFQATT and CDR2 SNEGSKA (reference sequence). V was clipped by 5 bases and J by 5 bases, with 9 bases between them. CDR3 coding DNA: TGCAGTGCTCTCCAGGGAACTGAAGCTTTCTTT. It translates to CSALQGTEAFF.

This clonotype occurred once. The chain recombines TRBV5-5 with TRBJ2-4, with D perhaps matching TRBD2 (5 bases). Germline assignment: CDR1 SGHKS and CDR2 YYEKEE (reference sequence). Trimming took off 1 base at V and 0 bases at J, with 5 bases between the two ends. The CDR3 consists of 14 residues. CDR3 sequence (DNA): TGTGCCAGCAGCTTGCGGGGAGCCAAAAACATTCAGTACTTC. It yields the protein CASSLRGAKNIQYF.

V gene TRBV28 combines with J gene TRBJ2-4; 9 bases are shared with TRBD1. V was clipped by 9 bases and J by 9 bases; unmatched bases: 9. Germline assignment: CDR1 MDHEN and CDR2 SYDVKM. This CDR3 spans 13 amino acids. CDR3 nucleotides: TGTGCCAGTGGTGGGACAGGGATGGGCATTCAGTACTTC. Amino acid sequence: CASGGTGMGIQYF.

CDR3 loop: CASRGLAGHRLGQETQYF. CDR3 coding DNA: TGTGCCAGCAGGGGGTTGGCAGGCCATCGACTCGGACAAGAGACCCAGTACTTC. V gene TRBV11-2 combines with J gene TRBJ2-5, with D unresolved. CDR1 is SGHAT and CDR2 is FQNNGV in the germline V gene. The CDR3 length is 18 residues. The V gene lost 6 bases and the J gene lost 2 bases, with 25 bases spanning the gap.

The V and J genes are TRBV7-9 and TRBJ2-3, with 7 nucleotides matching TRBD2. CDR1 and CDR2 (germline): SEHNR, FQNEAQ (reference sequence). Trimming took 6 bases from V and 0 from J; bases not matched to a gene: 9. The CDR3 has 16 amino acids. The chain's CDR3 is CASSRASGISTDTQYF. CDR3 coding DNA: TGTGCCAGCAGTCGCGCGAGCGGGATCAGCACAGATACGCAGTATTTT.

The J gene is TRBJ2-3, the V gene TRBV20-1; 7 nucleotides align to TRBD2. V dropped 3 bases and J dropped 3; count of bases not matched to a gene: 6. Germline V gene lookup returns CDR1 DFQATT and CDR2 SNEGSKA (reference sequence). The CDR3 length is 14 residues. The CDR3 DNA sequence: TGCAGTGCTAGGTGGGGCGGGAGAACAGATACGCAGTATTTT. Its translation is CSARWGGRTDTQYF.

This clonotype has just a few counts. V gene TRBV20-1 combines with J gene TRBJ2-7; the D gene could be TRBD1 or TRBD2 (5 bases each). V lost 0 bases and J 3 bases, leaving 12 bases between the germline ends. Germline V gene data show CDR1 as DFQATT and CDR2 as SNEGSKA (reference sequence). The CDR3 is 14 amino acids. The CDR3 DNA reads TGCAGTGCTAGAGACCTAGCAGGGTTCTACGAGCAGTACTTC. Translating it yields CSARDLAGFYEQYF.

This clonotype was observed a handful of times. CDR3 in DNA: TGTGCCAGCAGTTCCCACGGACTCCAAGAGACCCAGTACTTC. Its translation is CASSSHGLQETQYF. This rearrangement joins TRBV27 to TRBJ2-5; possible D gene TRBD2, 5 bases. Trimming pared 4 bases from V and 1 base from J, leaving 10 bases between. The CDR3 length is 14 residues. The germline gives CDR1 MNHEY, CDR2 SMNVEV (reference sequence).

The sample holds many counts of this clonotype. This sequence joins TRBV6-5 and TRBJ2-1; 11 bases map to TRBD2. The J segment lost 3 bases and the V segment lost 4 bases, leaving 2 bases of the junction unmatched. Germline CDR1 is MNHEY and CDR2 is SVGAGI. The CDR3 loop spans 15 amino acids. The CDR3 sequence: CASSLTSGNYNEQFF. The DNA of the CDR3 is TGTGCCAGCAGTTTGACTAGCGGGAACTACAATGAGCAGTTCTTC.

Concerning this clonotype: At one boundary the junction diverges from the germline segment, which might be a read error. The chain links TRBV6-1 to TRBJ2-3; 7 nucleotides align to TRBD1. Per the germline V gene, CDR1 is MNHNS and CDR2 is SASEGT. The CDR3 runs 16 residues. The CDR3 loop reads CASTRGLGRGTDTQYF. CDR3 in DNA: TGTGCCAGCACGAGGGGGCTGGGCAGGGGCACCGATACGCAGTATTTT.

CDR3 in amino acids: CATSRAGPGVKWDNEQFF. The CDR3 region has the DNA TGTGCCACCAGCAGAGCAGGTCCAGGTGTAAAGTGGGACAATGAGCAGTTCTTC. The chain has TRBV15 and TRBJ2-1, with D unclear. The germline V and J ends were trimmed by 1 base and 5 bases, with 21 bases remaining between them. Germline-derived CDR1 and CDR2 are LNHNV and YYDKDF (reference sequence). The CDR3 consists of 18 residues. The entire variable domain, with the rest obtained from reference TRBV15 and TRBJ2-1, is as follows: DAMVIQNPRYQVTQFGKPVTLSCSQTLNHNVMYWYQQKSSQAPKLLFHYYDKDFNNEADTPDNFQSRRPNTSFCFLDIRSPGLGDTAMYLCATSRAGPGVKWDNEQFFGPGTRLTVL.

The rearrangement joins TRBV4-3 to TRBJ2-3; possibly TRBD2 for D (6 bases). This CDR3 spans 15 amino acids. The germline V gene encodes CDR1 LGHNA and CDR2 YSLEER. V was pared by 1 base and J by 2 bases, with 10 bases between. CDR3: CASSQGGASTDTQYF. The CDR3 nucleotides are TGCGCCAGCAGCCAAGGCGGGGCTTCCACAGATACGCAGTATTTT.

J is TRBJ2-1 and V is TRBV18; TRBD2 agrees at 10 bases. CDR3 length: 16 residues. V shed 2 bases, J shed 8 bases, and the junction held 9 bases outside the gene matches. The germline V gene has CDR1 KGHSH and CDR2 LQKENI. The CDR3 protein is CASSPAGLAGVDEQFF. The CDR3 nucleotides read TGTGCCAGCTCACCAGCTGGGCTAGCGGGAGTAGATGAGCAGTTCTTC.

This chain joins TRBV15 and TRBJ2-1, with D perhaps given as TRBD1 or TRBD2 (5 bases each). The CDR3 spans 14 residues. V was clipped by 5 bases and J by 11 bases, with 19 bases between them. In germline, CDR1 is LNHNV, CDR2 YYDKDF (reference sequence). CDR3 sequence (DNA): TGTGCCACCAGCCTTGGACTGAGGACAATTCAGCAGTTCTTC. Its protein product is CATSLGLRTIQQFF.

A few counts support this clonotype. The chain joins TRBV10-3 to TRBJ2-1; the D is unclear. Between the trimmed V and J ends, which lost 0 bases and 4 bases, there was a span of 10 bases. CDR3 length equals 15 residues. The germline CDR1 and CDR2 sequences are ENHRY and SYGVKD. CDR3 DNA: TGTGCCATCAGTGAGTCGAGGCGTCAGTACAATGAGCAGTTCTTC. This gives the protein CAISESRRQYNEQFF.

This sequence joins TRBV20-1 and TRBJ1-4, with D unresolved. V gave up 0 bases and J gave up 8 bases, with 7 bases separating them. CDR1 and CDR2 (germline): DFQATT, SNEGSKA (reference sequence). This CDR3 is 12 amino acids long. CDR3: CSARDLDEKLFF. In nucleotides, the CDR3 is TGCAGTGCTAGAGATCTGGACGAAAAACTGTTTTTT.

This clonotype was picked up a small number of times. This chain connects TRBV20-1 to TRBJ2-7; 8 bases line up with TRBD2. Germline lookup yields CDR1 DFQATT and CDR2 SNEGSKA (reference sequence). This CDR3 region has 13 residues. V lost 4 bases, J lost 3 bases, and 5 bases stayed unmatched. CDR3 bases: TGCAGTGCTACCGGGACTAGGGGCTACGAGCAGTACTTC. This sequence encodes CSATGTRGYEQYF.

This clonotype was seen more than once but under ten times. This rearrangement joins TRBV3-1 to TRBJ2-1; TRBD1 is a possible D gene (5 bases). CDR1 is LGHDT and CDR2 is YNNKEL in the germline V gene (reference sequence). V shed 1 base and J shed 7 bases, with 17 bases lying between them. The CDR3 loop spans 16 amino acids. The CDR3 here is CASSQVPPQAGNEQFF. The CDR3 nucleotides read TGTGCCAGCAGCCAAGTACCACCGCAGGCAGGGAATGAGCAGTTCTTC.

V gene TRBV10-3 combines with J gene TRBJ2-2; D assignment may be TRBD1 or TRBD2 (5 bases each). V lost 6 bases to trimming and J lost 1 base, with 9 bases between them. The CDR3 is made up of 14 amino acids. Germline V gene sequence: CDR1 ENHRY, CDR2 SYGVKD. The CDR3: CAIRRDGNTGELFF. In DNA form, the CDR3 reads TGTGCCATCAGAAGGGACGGGAACACCGGGGAGCTGTTTTTT.

V usage is TRBV7-6 and J usage is TRBJ2-3; 7 bases line up with TRBD1. J lost 6 bases, V lost 5 bases, and 11 bases had no gene match. The CDR3 extends over 15 amino acids. Germline V lookup: CDR1 SGHVS, CDR2 FNYEAQ. The CDR3 loop reads CASSPQGTVIDTQYF. DNA for the CDR3: TGTGCCAGCAGCCCCCAAGGGACAGTTATTGATACGCAGTATTTT.

This clonotype has a handful of counts. The chain's CDR3 is CAWSPGAGQYEQYF. DNA for the CDR3: TGTGCCTGGAGTCCCGGGGCAGGCCAGTACGAGCAGTACTTC. The V call is TRBV30, the J call TRBJ2-7; D may correspond to TRBD1 or TRBD2 (5 bases each). Trimming removed 2 bases at V and 4 bases at J, with 15 bases between. Per germline, CDR1 GTSNPN and CDR2 SVGIG (reference sequence). The CDR3 is made up of 14 amino acids.

The chain links TRBV7-6 to TRBJ2-1; 8 bases line up with TRBD2. This CDR3 comprises 16 residues. Germline loops: CDR1 SGHVS, CDR2 FNYEAQ. V gave up 2 bases and J gave up 4 bases; unmatched junction bases: 7. CDR3: CASSLMSGRAYNEQFF. In nucleotides, the CDR3 is TGTGCCAGCAGCTTAATGAGCGGGAGAGCTTACAATGAGCAGTTCTTC. Variable domain in full (rest from reference TRBV7-6 and TRBJ2-1): GAGVSQSPRYKVTKRGQDVALRCDPISGHVSLYWYRQALGQGPEFLTYFNYEAQQDKSGLPNDRFSAERPEGSISTLTIQRTEQRDSAMYRCASSLMSGRAYNEQFFGPGTRLTVL.

This clonotype was found a few times. This rearrangement joins TRBV20-1 to TRBJ2-1, with D tentatively TRBD2 (5 bases). The CDR3 runs 15 residues. V was pared by 3 bases and J by 2 bases, with 14 bases between. CDR1 is DFQATT, CDR2 SNEGSKA, per germline (reference sequence). The CDR3 sequence: CSARGMIGTYNEQFF. The CDR3 coding sequence is TGCAGTGCTAGGGGGATGATCGGGACCTACAATGAGCAGTTCTTC.